This T cell receptor (beta chain) appears in the sequencing data of a study of T cell responses to AZD1222 COVID-19 vaccine. This clone was picked up one time. Its antigen is unidentified. The CDR3 runs to 13 residues. Germline lookup yields CDR1 SGHNT and CDR2 YYREEE (reference sequence). V dropped 0 bases and J dropped 3 bases, with 6 bases sitting between them. The study, taken as a whole, reports: Females made up more of the donors, who were largely white British, and clonal diversity may have come out too low. Among AZD1222 vaccinees, only 5 to 7 were seropositive at baseline. The study sampled repertoires only after the peak T cell response.

Here immunoSEQ multiplex PCR was the method, and the copy in TCRdb shows in-frame clones only, minus some. The sample lists 84,000 or so clones, around 86% occurring once. The chain uses TRBV5-4 and TRBJ1-2, with D hard to call. Material: peripheral blood, obtained on day 0 of AZD1222 vaccination. The receptor was isolated from an adult in good health. The CDR3 reads CASSLDRDYGYTF. The CDR3 DNA reads as TGTGCCAGCAGCTTGGACAGAGACTATGGCTACACCTTC.